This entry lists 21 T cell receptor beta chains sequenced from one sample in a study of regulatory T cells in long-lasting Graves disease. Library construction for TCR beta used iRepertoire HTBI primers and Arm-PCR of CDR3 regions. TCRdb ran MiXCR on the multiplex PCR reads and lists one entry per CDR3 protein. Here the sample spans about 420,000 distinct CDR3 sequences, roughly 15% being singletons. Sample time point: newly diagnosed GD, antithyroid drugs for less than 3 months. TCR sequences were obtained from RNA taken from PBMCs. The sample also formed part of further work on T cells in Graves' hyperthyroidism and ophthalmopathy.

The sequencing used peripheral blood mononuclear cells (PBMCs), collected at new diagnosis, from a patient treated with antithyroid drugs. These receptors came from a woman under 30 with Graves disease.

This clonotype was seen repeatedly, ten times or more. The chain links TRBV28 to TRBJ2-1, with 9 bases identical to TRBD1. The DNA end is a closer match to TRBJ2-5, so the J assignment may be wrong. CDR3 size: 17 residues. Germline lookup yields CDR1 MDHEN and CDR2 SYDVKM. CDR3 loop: CASSPRQGGTFQETQYF. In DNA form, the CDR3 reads TGTGCCAGCAGCCCGAGACAGGGGGGGACCTTCCAAGAGACCCAGTACTTC.

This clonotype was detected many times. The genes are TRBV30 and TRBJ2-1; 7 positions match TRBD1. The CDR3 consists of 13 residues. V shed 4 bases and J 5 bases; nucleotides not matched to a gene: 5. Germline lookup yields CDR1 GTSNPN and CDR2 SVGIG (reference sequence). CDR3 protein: CAWTDRRHNEQFF. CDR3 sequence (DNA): TGTGCCTGGACGGACAGGCGTCACAATGAGCAGTTCTTC. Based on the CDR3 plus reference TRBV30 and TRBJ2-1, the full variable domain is SQTIHQWPATLVQPVGSPLSLECTVEGTSNPNLYWYRQAAGRGLQLLFYSVGIGQISSEVPQNLSASRPQDRQFILSSKKLLLSDSGFYLCAWTDRRHNEQFFGPGTRLTVL.

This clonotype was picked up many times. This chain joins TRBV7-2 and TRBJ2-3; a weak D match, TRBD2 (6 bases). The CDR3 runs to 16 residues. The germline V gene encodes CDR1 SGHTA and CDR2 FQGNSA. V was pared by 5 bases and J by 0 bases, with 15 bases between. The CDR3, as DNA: TGTGCCAGCAGCCGTTACATGGGGACTAGCACAGATACGCAGTATTTT. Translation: CASSRYMGTSTDTQYF. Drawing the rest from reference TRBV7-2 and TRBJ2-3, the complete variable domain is GAGVSQSPSNKVTEKGKDVELRCDPISGHTALYWYRQSLGQGLEFLIYFQGNSAPDKSGLPSDRFSAERTGGSVSTLTIQRTQQEDSAVYLCASSRYMGTSTDTQYFGPGTRLTVL.

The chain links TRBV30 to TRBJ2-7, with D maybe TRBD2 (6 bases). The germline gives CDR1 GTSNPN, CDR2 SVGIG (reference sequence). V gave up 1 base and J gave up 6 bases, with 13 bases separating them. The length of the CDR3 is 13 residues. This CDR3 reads CAWSEREPIEQYF. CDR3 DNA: TGTGCCTGGAGTGAACGGGAGCCCATCGAGCAGTACTTC.

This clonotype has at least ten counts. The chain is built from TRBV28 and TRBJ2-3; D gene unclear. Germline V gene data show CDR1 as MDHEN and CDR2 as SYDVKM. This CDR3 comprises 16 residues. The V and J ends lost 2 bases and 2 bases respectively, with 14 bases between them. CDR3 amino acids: CASSLIGGTPTDTQYF. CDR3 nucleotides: TGTGCCAGCAGTTTAATAGGTGGCACCCCCACAGATACGCAGTATTTT.

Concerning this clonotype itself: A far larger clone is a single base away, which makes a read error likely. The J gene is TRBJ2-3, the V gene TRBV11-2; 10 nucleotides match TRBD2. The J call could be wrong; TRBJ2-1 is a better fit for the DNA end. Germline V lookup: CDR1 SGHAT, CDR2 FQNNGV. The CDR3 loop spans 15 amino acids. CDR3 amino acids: CASSLGLAGDNGQFF. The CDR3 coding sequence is TGTGCCAGCAGCTTAGGTCTAGCGGGAGACAATGGGCAGTTCTTC.

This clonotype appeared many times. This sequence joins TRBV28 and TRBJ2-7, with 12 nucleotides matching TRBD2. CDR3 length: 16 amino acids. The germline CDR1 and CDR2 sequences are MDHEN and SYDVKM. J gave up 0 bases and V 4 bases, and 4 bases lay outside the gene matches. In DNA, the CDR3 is TGTGCCAGCAGTTCCCGACTAGCGGGGGCCTCCTACGAGCAGTACTTC. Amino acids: CASSSRLAGASYEQYF.

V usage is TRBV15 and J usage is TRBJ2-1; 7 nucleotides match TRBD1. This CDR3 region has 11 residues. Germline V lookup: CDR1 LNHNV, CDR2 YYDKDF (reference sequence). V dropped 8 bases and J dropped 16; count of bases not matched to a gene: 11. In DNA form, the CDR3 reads TGTGCCACCCGCGAACAGGGGAAGCCATTCTTC. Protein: CATREQGKPFF.

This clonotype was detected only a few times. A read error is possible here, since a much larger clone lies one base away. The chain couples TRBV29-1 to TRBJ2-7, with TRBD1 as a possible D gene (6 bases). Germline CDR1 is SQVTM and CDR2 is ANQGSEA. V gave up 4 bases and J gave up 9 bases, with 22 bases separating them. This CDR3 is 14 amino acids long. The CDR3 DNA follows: TGCAGCGTTGGGGATGGGGGACAACGGCGCGGGCAGTACTTC. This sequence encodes CSVGDGGQRRGQYF.

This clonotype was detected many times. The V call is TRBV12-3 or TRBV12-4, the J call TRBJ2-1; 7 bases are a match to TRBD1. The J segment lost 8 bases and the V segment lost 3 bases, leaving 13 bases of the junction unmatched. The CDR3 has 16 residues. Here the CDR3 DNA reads TGTGCCAGCAGTTTCGTCGGGACAGACGCCTTTGATGAGCAGTTCTTC. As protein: CASSFVGTDAFDEQFF.

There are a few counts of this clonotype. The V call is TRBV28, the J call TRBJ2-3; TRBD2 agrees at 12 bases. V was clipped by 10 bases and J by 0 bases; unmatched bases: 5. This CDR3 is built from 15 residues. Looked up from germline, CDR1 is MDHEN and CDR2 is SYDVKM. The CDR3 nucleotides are TGTGCCATTACCGGGACTAGCGGGAGCACAGATACGCAGTATTTT. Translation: CAITGTSGSTDTQYF.

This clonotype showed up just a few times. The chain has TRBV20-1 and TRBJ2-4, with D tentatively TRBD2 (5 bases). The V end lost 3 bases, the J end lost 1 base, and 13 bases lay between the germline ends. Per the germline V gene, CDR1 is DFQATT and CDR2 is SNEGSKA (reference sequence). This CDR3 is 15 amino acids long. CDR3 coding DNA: TGCAGTGCTAGTGGCGGAGGTGGGGCCAAAAACATTCAGTACTTC. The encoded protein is CSASGGGGAKNIQYF.

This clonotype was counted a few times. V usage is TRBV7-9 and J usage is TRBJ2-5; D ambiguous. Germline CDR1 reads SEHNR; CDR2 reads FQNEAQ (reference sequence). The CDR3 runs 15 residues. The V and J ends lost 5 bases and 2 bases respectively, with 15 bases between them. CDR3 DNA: TGTGCCAGCAGCGTCGTAATTTTGATACAAGAGACCCAGTACTTC. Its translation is CASSVVILIQETQYF.

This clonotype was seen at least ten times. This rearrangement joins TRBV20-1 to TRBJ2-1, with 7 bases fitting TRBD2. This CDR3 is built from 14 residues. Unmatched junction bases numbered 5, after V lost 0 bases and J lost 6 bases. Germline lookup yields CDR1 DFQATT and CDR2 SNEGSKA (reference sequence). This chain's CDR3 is CSAREAGWGNEQFF. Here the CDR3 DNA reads TGCAGTGCTAGAGAAGCGGGATGGGGCAATGAGCAGTTCTTC.

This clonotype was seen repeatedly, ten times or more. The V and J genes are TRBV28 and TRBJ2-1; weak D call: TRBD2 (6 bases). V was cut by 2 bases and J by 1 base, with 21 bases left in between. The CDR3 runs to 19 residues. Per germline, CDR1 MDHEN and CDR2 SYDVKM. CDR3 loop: CASSLALAAIIGSYNEQFF. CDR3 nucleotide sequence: TGTGCCAGCAGTTTAGCACTAGCAGCCATTATAGGATCCTACAATGAGCAGTTCTTC.

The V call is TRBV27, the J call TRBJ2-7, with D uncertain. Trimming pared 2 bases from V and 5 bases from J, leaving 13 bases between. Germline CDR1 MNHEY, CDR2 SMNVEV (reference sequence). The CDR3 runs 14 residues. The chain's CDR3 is CASSLGTRGHEQYF. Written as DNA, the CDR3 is TGTGCCAGCAGTTTAGGTACCCGAGGCCACGAGCAGTACTTC.

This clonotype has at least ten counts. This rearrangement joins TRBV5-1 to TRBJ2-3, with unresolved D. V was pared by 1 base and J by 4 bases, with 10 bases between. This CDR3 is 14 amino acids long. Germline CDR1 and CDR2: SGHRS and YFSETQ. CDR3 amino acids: CASSLKETPDTQYF. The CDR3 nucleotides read TGCGCCAGCAGCTTGAAGGAGACACCAGATACGCAGTATTTT.

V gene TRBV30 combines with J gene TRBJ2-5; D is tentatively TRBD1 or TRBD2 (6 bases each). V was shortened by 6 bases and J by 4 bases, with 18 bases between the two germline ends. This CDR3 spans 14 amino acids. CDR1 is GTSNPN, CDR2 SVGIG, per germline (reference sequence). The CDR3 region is CACNGTGTGETQYF. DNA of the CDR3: TGTGCCTGTAACGGCACAGGGACTGGAGAGACCCAGTACTTC. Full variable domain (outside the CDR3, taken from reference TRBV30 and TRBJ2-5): SQTIHQWPATLVQPVGSPLSLECTVEGTSNPNLYWYRQAAGRGLQLLFYSVGIGQISSEVPQNLSASRPQDRQFILSSKKLLLSDSGFYLCACNGTGTGETQYFGPGTRLLVL.

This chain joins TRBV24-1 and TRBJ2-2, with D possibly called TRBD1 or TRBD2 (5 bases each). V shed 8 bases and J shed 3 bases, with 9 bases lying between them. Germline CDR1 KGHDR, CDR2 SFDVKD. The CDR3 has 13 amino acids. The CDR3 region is CATTGRDTGELFF. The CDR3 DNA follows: TGTGCCACCACGGGACGGGACACCGGGGAGCTGTTTTTT.

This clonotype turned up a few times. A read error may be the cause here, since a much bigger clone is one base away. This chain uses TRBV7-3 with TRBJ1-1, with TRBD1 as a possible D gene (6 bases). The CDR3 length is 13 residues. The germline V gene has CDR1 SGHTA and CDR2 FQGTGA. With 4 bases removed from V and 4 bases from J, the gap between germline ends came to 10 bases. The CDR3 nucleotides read TGTGCCAGCAGCTCCCAGGGGTCCACTGAAGCTTTCTTT. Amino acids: CASSSQGSTEAFF. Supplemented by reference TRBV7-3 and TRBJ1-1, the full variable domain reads GAGVSQTPSNKVTEKGKYVELRCDPISGHTALYWYRQSLGQGPEFLIYFQGTGAADDSGLPNDRFFAVRPEGSVSTLKIQRTERGDSAVYLCASSSQGSTEAFFGQGTRLTVV.

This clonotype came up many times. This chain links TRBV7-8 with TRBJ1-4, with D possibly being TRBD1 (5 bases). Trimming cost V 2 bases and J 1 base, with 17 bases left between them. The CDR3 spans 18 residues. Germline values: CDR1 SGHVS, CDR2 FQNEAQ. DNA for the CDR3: TGTGCCAGCAGCTTATATTCGGGGGGGTTGGGAACTAATGAAAAACTGTTTTTT. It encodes CASSLYSGGLGTNEKLFF.